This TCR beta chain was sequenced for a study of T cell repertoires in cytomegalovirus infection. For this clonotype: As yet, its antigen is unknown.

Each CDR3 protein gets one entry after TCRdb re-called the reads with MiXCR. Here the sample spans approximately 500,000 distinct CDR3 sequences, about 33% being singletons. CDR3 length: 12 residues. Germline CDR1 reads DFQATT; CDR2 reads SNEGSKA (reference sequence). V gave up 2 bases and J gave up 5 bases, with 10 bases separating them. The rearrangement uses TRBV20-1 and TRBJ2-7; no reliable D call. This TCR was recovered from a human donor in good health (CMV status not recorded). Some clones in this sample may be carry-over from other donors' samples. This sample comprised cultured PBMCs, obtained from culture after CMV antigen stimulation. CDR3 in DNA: TGCAGTGCTAGACCCAGTTCCCACGAGCAGTACTTC. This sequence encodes CSARPSSHEQYF.